These T cell receptor beta chains were read from a single sample in a study of shared clonotypes between healthy human individuals. Only in-frame clones appear in the TCRdb table, and some are missing; sequencing was by immunoSEQ multiplex PCR. Of some 300,000 clones in the sample, more than 60% are singletons; the top ten hold 8.5% to 12%. The sample consisted of memory CD4+ T cells sorted from blood. The origin of the receptors is a man aged 30 to 45 in good health. CDR3s include the opening cysteine and the closing phenylalanine or tryptophan. D genes are given only for firm matches. Clone sizes are given selectively: once, few, many, or a class where the clone is expanded.

TGTGCCAGCAGCATAGGACTAGGCACAGATACGCAGTATTTT	CASSIGLGTDTQYF	TRBJ2-3	TRBD2	NA	TRBV9
TGTGCCAGTAGTATAGGAGATCTATCCTACGAGCAGTACTTC	CASSIGDLSYEQYF	TRBJ2-7	NA	NA	TRBV19
TGTGCCAGCTTGCTAGGGTCCTACAATGAGCAGTTCTTC	CASLLGSYNEQFF	TRBJ2-1	NA	NA	TRBV2
TGTGCCAGTAGTATATCTGGCGGTACCTACGAGCAGTACTTC	CASSISGGTYEQYF	TRBJ2-7	NA	few	TRBV19
TGTGCCTCACGGGAGGCGGGCACAGATACGCAGTATTTT	CASREAGTDTQYF	TRBJ2-3	TRBD2	NA	TRBV6-5
TGTGCCAGCAGCTTGGGGCAACAGGGATCTTGGGATGAGCAGTTCTTC	CASSLGQQGSWDEQFF	TRBJ2-1	NA	NA	TRBV5-8
TGTGCCATAGGACAGGACCTGGGGCAGTACTTC	CAIGQDLGQYF	TRBJ2-7	TRBD1	few	TRBV10-3
TGCGCCAGCAGCCACTCTGGGGCCAACGTCCTGACTTTC	CASSHSGANVLTF	TRBJ2-6	NA	few	TRBV5-1
TGTGCCAGCAGCTTGGGCGAGGGCATTCAGTACTTC	CASSLGEGIQYF	TRBJ2-4	NA	few	TRBV7-3
TGCGCCAGCACCAAGGGACAGGGGGCAAGTAGCACTGAAGCTTTCTTT	CASTKGQGASSTEAFF	TRBJ1-1	TRBD1	few	TRBV5-1
TGTGCCAGCAGTGACAACTCTGGGGCCAACGTCCTGACTTTC	CASSDNSGANVLTF	TRBJ2-6	NA	many	TRBV6-4
TGTGCCAGCAGCCCCCTGGCGGGAGGGCTCTACGAGCAGTACTTC	CASSPLAGGLYEQYF	TRBJ2-7	TRBD2	NA	TRBV11-1
TGTGCCAGCAGCCCTGGGACAGGGAGGATCTACGAGCAGTACTTC	CASSPGTGRIYEQYF	TRBJ2-7	TRBD1	NA	TRBV11-2
TGTGCCAGCAGCTTAGCGGGGGTAAACTACGAGCAGTACTTC	CASSLAGVNYEQYF	TRBJ2-7	NA	NA	TRBV7-9
TGTGCCAGCAGCCCTAAGAGGGCAGATACGCAGTATTTT	CASSPKRADTQYF	TRBJ2-3	NA	NA	TRBV7-9
TGTGCCAGCAGCCAAGAGAATTTCAGGCAGTATTTT	CASSQENFRQYF	TRBJ2-3	NA	few	TRBV5-4
TGTGCCAGCAGCCGAGGGCGATCCTACGAGCAGTACTTC	CASSRGRSYEQYF	TRBJ2-7	NA	NA	TRBV5-4
TGCGCCAGCAGCTTCTCACCCCTAGCGGCCACAGATACGCAGTATTTT	CASSFSPLAATDTQYF	TRBJ2-3	TRBD2	NA	TRBV5-1
TGCGCCAGCAGCTTCAGGCTCAACTCAAACAGGGCTGGCTCCTACGAGCAGTACTTC	CASSFRLNSNRAGSYEQYF	TRBJ2-7	NA	NA	TRBV5-1
TGTGCCAGCAGCTTGAAGTGGGGCACCGGGGAGCTGTTTTTT	CASSLKWGTGELFF	TRBJ2-2	NA	NA	TRBV5-4
TGTGCCTGGAGTGCTAACAGGAGAAAAGGAAACACCATATATTTT	CAWSANRRKGNTIYF	TRBJ1-3	NA	NA	TRBV30
TGTGCCAGCAGTGTTCGACAGATCACAGATACGCAGTATTTT	CASSVRQITDTQYF	TRBJ2-3	NA	NA	TRBV2
TGTGCCAGCAGCCAAGACAGACCGGGCCTCCGCCGGGAGACCCAGTACTTC	CASSQDRPGLRRETQYF	TRBJ2-5	NA	NA	TRBV14
TGTGCCAGTAGTAGGGGAGGCCTTAAATACGAGCAGTACTTC	CASSRGGLKYEQYF	TRBJ2-7	NA	NA	TRBV19
TGTGCCAGCAGCCGTAAAAACGTGGGCACTGAAGCTTTCTTT	CASSRKNVGTEAFF	TRBJ1-1	NA	NA	TRBV28
TGTGCCAGCTCACCGGACAGGACCTACGAGCAGTACTTC	CASSPDRTYEQYF	TRBJ2-7	TRBD1	NA	TRBV18
TGTGCCAGCAACCCGACAGGGAATGAGGTCTATGGCTACACCTTC	CASNPTGNEVYGYTF	TRBJ1-2	TRBD1	NA	TRBV6-5
TGTGCCAGCAGCTCGGACAGGGGGCGGGCAGATACGCAGTATTTT	CASSSDRGRADTQYF	TRBJ2-3	TRBD1	NA	TRBV5-6
TGCGCCAGCAGCTTGCGGCAGGGCTCCTACAATGAGCAGTTCTTC	CASSLRQGSYNEQFF	TRBJ2-1	NA	few	TRBV5-1
TGCGCCAGCAGCGACCAGTCCGGGGGCACTGAAGCTTTCTTT	CASSDQSGGTEAFF	TRBJ1-1	NA	NA	TRBV5-1
TGTGCCAGCTCCACAGGTAATCAGCCCCAGCATTTT	CASSTGNQPQHF	TRBJ1-5	NA	NA	TRBV18
TGTGCCAGCAGCACGGGACTAGGGTTCTACGAGCAGTACTTC	CASSTGLGFYEQYF	TRBJ2-7	TRBD2	NA	TRBV7-2
TGTGCCAGCAGTCCTCGCCCCTTGGGTGAAAAACTGTTTTTT	CASSPRPLGEKLFF	TRBJ1-4	NA	NA	TRBV27
TGTGCCATCAAACAGGGGGCGAATCAGCCCCAGCATTTT	CAIKQGANQPQHF	TRBJ1-5	TRBD1	NA	TRBV10-3
TGTGCCAGCAGCGCCCCTCTTGAGACCCAGTACTTC	CASSAPLETQYF	TRBJ2-5	NA	NA	TRBV7-6
TGTGCCAGCAGCTTTTCTCCAGGGGGTGGAGAGACCCAGTACTTC	CASSFSPGGGETQYF	TRBJ2-5	TRBD1	NA	TRBV7-6
TGTGCCAGCAGCTTATACGCAGGGACCAACAATGAGCAGTTCTTC	CASSLYAGTNNEQFF	TRBJ2-1	NA	NA	TRBV7-6
TGTGCCAGCAGCCCGCGGGGTAGCGGGATGATCTACGAGCAGTACTTC	CASSPRGSGMIYEQYF	TRBJ2-7	TRBD2	NA	TRBV7-2
TGTGCCAGCAGTCCCCGAGTTCAGCCCCAGCATTTT	CASSPRVQPQHF	TRBJ1-5	NA	NA	TRBV28
TGTGCCAGCAGCAAAGGATGGGGGACAGGGAACACTGAAGCTTTCTTT	CASSKGWGTGNTEAFF	TRBJ1-1	TRBD1	NA	TRBV14